One sample yielded the 10 T cell receptor beta chains listed below, sequenced in a study of molecular identifiers for immune sequencing clone quantification (dated by TCRdb to between 2017 and 2018). Library preparation employed PCR. Sequencing instrument: NextSeq 500. TCRdb reprocessed the public reads (quality trimming at Q25 with fastp, clone calling with MiXCR) and kept in-frame beta chains. One record per CDR3 amino acid sequence lists the most common genes and DNA. The sample table shows about 630,000 distinct CDR3 sequences, and 25% are seen once. The ten biggest clones cover about 0.84% of the sample. The specimen was naive CD8+ T cells from blood, with Jurkat cell RNA spiked in. The cell subset or site label, read with the paper, signifies: FACS-sorted CD8+CD4-CCR7+CD45RA+ naive T cells. The receptors were gathered from a human donor in good health. Some libraries in this study had Jurkat cell RNA spiked in.

The chain employs TRBV3-1 and TRBJ1-5; D not certain. Germline CDR1 and CDR2: LGHDT and YNNKEL (reference sequence). CDR3 length equals 12 residues. Deletions cut 3 bases from V and 4 bases from J, with 4 bases between. CDR3: CASSHVNQPQHF. Here the CDR3 DNA reads TGTGCCAGCAGCCATGTAAATCAGCCCCAGCATTTT. The whole variable domain, remainder taken from reference TRBV3-1 and TRBJ1-5, is DTAVSQTPKYLVTQMGNDKSIKCEQNLGHDTMYWYKQDSKKFLKIMFSYNNKELIINETVPNRFSPKSPDKAHLNLHINSLELGDSAVYFCASSHVNQPQHFGDGTRLSIL.

This clonotype came up many times. The CDR3 nucleotides read TGTGCCAGCAGCGTAGCCGGGGCGGGAGATACGCAGTATTTT. This codes for CASSVAGAGDTQYF. The chain uses TRBV9 and TRBJ2-3; D could derive from TRBD1 or TRBD2 (5 bases each). This CDR3 spans 14 amino acids. V shed 0 bases and J shed 5 bases, with 10 bases lying between them. The V gene's germline CDR1 is SGDLS and CDR2 YYNGEE.

The chain joins TRBV5-4 to TRBJ2-3, with 8 bases matching TRBD2. V shed 4 bases and J 2 bases; nucleotides not matched to a gene: 21. Germline V gives CDR1 SGHNT, CDR2 YYREEE (reference sequence). The CDR3 has 20 residues. CDR3 sequence: CASSPFEGNWRGAHTDTQYF. The CDR3, as DNA: TGTGCCAGCAGCCCATTTGAAGGCAATTGGCGGGGGGCCCACACAGATACGCAGTATTTT.

The table lists this clonotype with many counts. This rearrangement joins TRBV7-9 to TRBJ2-7, with D maybe TRBD1 (7 bases). V lost 5 bases and J lost 3, with 17 bases in between. This CDR3 spans 15 amino acids. CDR1 SEHNR and CDR2 FQNEAQ come from the germline V gene (reference sequence). This CDR3 is CASSGGDRGDYEQYF. The CDR3 coding sequence is TGTGCCAGCAGCGGAGGGGACAGAGGGGACTACGAGCAGTACTTC.

Turning to this clonotype: It may be a read error: a sequence one base away is much more abundant. V gene TRBV14 combines with J gene TRBJ2-5, with D possibly being TRBD2 (7 bases). The V end was cut by 3 bases, the J end by 5 bases, with 13 bases between. CDR1 SGHDN and CDR2 FVKESK come from the germline V gene. The length of the CDR3 is 14 residues. CDR3 amino acids: CASSQGGGLETQYF. The CDR3 bases are TGTGCCAGCAGCCAGGGAGGGGGACTTGAGACCCAGTACTTC. The complete variable domain, with remaining parts taken from reference TRBV14 and TRBJ2-5, reads EAGVTQFPSHSVIEKGQTVTLRCDPISGHDNLYWYRRVMGKEIKFLLHFVKESKQDESGMPNNRFLAERTGGTYSTLKVQPAELEDSGVYFCASSQGGGLETQYFGPGTRLLVL.

This clonotype was seen a single time. A much larger clone differs by one base, so this may be a read error. This chain joins TRBV7-2 and TRBJ2-7; 7 bases align to TRBD2. Germline CDR1 SGHTA, CDR2 FQGNSA. The CDR3 runs 15 residues. Written as DNA, the CDR3 is TGTGCCGGCAGCTTAGATCATCCAGCGGGGTACGAGCAGTACTTC. Residues: CAGSLDHPAGYEQYF.

This clonotype was detected only a few times. The chain links TRBV6-2 or TRBV6-3 to TRBJ2-3; the D gene is possibly TRBD1 (5 bases). This CDR3 has 14 residues. With 2 bases removed from V and 2 bases from J, the gap between germline ends came to 8 bases. Per the germline V gene, CDR1 is MNHEY and CDR2 is SVGEGT. The CDR3 nucleotides read TGTGCCAGCAGTTACGCAGGGCACACAGATACGCAGTATTTT. Translation gives CASSYAGHTDTQYF.

The sample holds a few counts of this clonotype. The rearrangement joins TRBV4-1 to TRBJ2-3; 9 nucleotides align to TRBD1. The CDR3 length is 15 residues. Germline V CDR1 and CDR2: MGHRA, YSYEKL. The ends lost 1 base at V and 7 bases at J; junction bases unmatched: 6. This CDR3 is CASSQGTGAGNTQYF. The CDR3 DNA reads TGCGCCAGCAGCCAAGGGACAGGGGCTGGAAATACGCAGTATTTT.

This clonotype was detected only once. Sequence at one end of the junction differs from germline and may be a read error. The chain has TRBV13 and TRBJ1-1, with D unresolved. This CDR3 comprises 13 residues. Germline assignment: CDR1 PRHDT and CDR2 FYEKMQ (reference sequence). The CDR3 loop reads CASSLGSNTEALF. The CDR3 coding sequence is TGTGCCAGCAGCTTAGGGTCGAACACTGAAGCTTTATTT.

This clonotype was seen at least ten times. CDR3: CASSGLMWGLTDTQYF. CDR3 sequence (DNA): TGCGCCAGCAGCGGACTTATGTGGGGGCTCACAGATACGCAGTATTTT. This chain uses TRBV5-1 with TRBJ2-3; a possible D gene is TRBD1 (6 bases). The CDR3 totals 16 residues. Trimming cost V 4 bases and J 2 bases, with 17 bases left between them. Germline lookup yields CDR1 SGHRS and CDR2 YFSETQ.